This T cell receptor (beta chain) was documented in a study of tumor and adjacent non-tumor tissue in lung cancer. Notes on the study in general: In normal lung, the top 100 clones were significantly more dominant than in tumor.

A modified ARM-PCR protocol with three rounds of nested PCR amplified TCRbeta. TCRdb reprocessed the multiplex PCR reads via MiXCR and lists one record per CDR3 protein. Found here are about 93,000 distinct CDR3 sequences, about 72% of them singletons; the top ten hold about a sixth. The CDR3 runs 17 residues. The germline V gene has CDR1 LGHNA and CDR2 YNFKEQ. The junction had 9 bases not matched to a gene; V was cut back by 2 bases and J by 1 base. RNA was extracted from bulk tissue without any cell sorting. Concerning this clonotype: What it binds is unknown. In this CDR3 the conserved last residue, phenylalanine or tryptophan, is missing, so a read error is likely.

This chain links TRBV4-2 with TRBJ2-7; 9 bases fit TRBD2. The sequenced sample was lung tumor tissue. The clonotype originates from a man aged 55-75 years with non-small cell lung cancer. The CDR3 reads CASSQYDSGLASYEQYL. The CDR3 DNA reads as TGTGCCAGCAGCCAATATGATTCCGGACTAGCGTCCTACGAGCAGTACCTC.